This TCR beta chain appears in the sequencing data of a study of liver allograft versus peripheral blood T cells. About the research overall: Transplanted livers and recipients' peripheral blood had their T cell receptor repertoires compared. Regarding the study as a whole: Reported data describe T cell receptor repertoires within liver allografts as differing from those in peripheral blood.

MiXCR was run by TCRdb on the reads, yielding one entry per CDR3 protein. Here the sample spans about 13,000 distinct CDR3 sequences, less than 20% being singletons. Within the sample, this clonotype is medium-sized. The antigen remains unidentified. The source is a human patient who had a liver transplant. The graft donor may have given rise to some T cells.

The CDR3 nucleotides read TGTGCCAGCAGTCCCAGACAGGGGGCAAGCTATGGCTACACCTTC. This sequence encodes CASSPRQGASYGYTF. The rearrangement uses TRBV27 and TRBJ1-2; 10 positions agree with TRBD1. The CDR3 sequence is 15 residues long. From germline, CDR1 is MNHEY and CDR2 SMNVEV (reference sequence). Trimming at V came to 5 bases and at J to 4 bases, leaving 7 bases not matched to a gene.